A single T cell receptor beta chain is shown here with its context. The target antigen is unknown. Germline values: CDR1 LGHNA, CDR2 YNFKEQ. V was cut by 0 bases and J by 8 bases, with 16 bases left in between. The CDR3 consists of 15 residues. The study ran its PCR with 60 Vbeta and 13 Jbeta primers. Generated by immunoSEQ multiplex PCR, the TCRdb table keeps only in-frame clones and is missing some. Of approximately 110,000 clones listed, around 78% were seen once; the top ten hold around 4%. This sample is drawn from a study of cytomegalovirus exposure and HLA in healthy donors. For the study at large: Earlier sequencing of some 170 million T cells yielded about 120 million unique TCR beta sequences. Across some 400 genotyped donors, about 81% landed in the Caucasian-associated ancestry cluster.

Overall study results and limits: Later on, an analysis found that several of the most significant clusters appeared to be linked to common viral pathogens, which included parvovirus B19. According to reports, the classifier identified cytomegalovirus status with high specificity and sensitivity.

The chain is built from TRBV4-2 and TRBJ1-2; D unclear. This receptor was obtained from a man aged 40-49 years in good health and CMV-seronegative. The sequenced sample was PBMCs. CDR3 DNA sequence: TGTGCCAGCAGCCAAGATGGAAACCCTGGGCTAGGCTACACCTTC. Protein sequence: CASSQDGNPGLGYTF.